This section outlines one T cell receptor (beta chain) sequence together with its context. Produced via immunoSEQ multiplex PCR; TCRdb's table is partial and in-frame only. The repertoire includes approximately 390,000 clones, 88% of them detected once, and roughly 2% sits in the top ten. This entry is derived from a study of blood T cell repertoires in COVID-19. V lost 8 bases and J lost 7; bases outside the gene matches: 14. The CDR3 sequence is 13 residues long. CDR1 GTSNPN and CDR2 SVGIG come from the germline V gene (reference sequence). The sequencing sample was made of PBMCs or T cells enriched from blood (not recorded which). V usage is TRBV30 and J usage is TRBJ2-7; TRBD1 matches at 7 bases. This clonotype originated in a woman aged 40-49 years with acute COVID-19. The DNA for the CDR3 is TGTGCCCAGGCGCAGAAGGGGGCTCTAGAGCAGTACTTC. Translating it yields CAQAQKGALEQYF.